This T cell receptor beta chain was sequenced during a study of CD8 T cells in ankylosing spondylitis. Overall study findings and caveats: What appeared characteristic of ankylosing spondylitis blood was a TCR beta motif of several highly homologous variants. Reportedly, matched ankylosing spondylitis synovial fluid was significantly enriched for disease-linked clones. Some motif variants had been reported before (in reactive arthritis synovial fluid and blood).

As for this clonotype: Antigen unknown.

Germline V gene lookup returns CDR1 SGHTA and CDR2 FQGTGA. This CDR3 has 17 amino acids. The trim removed 2 bases at V and 7 bases at J, leaving 7 bases unmatched. TCR beta libraries were made by quantitative 5'-RACE with molecular barcodes. From the 5' RACE reads, TCRdb called clonotypes with MiXCR, one entry per CDR3 protein. The sample lists 200,000 or so distinct CDR3 sequences; approximately 12% were seen once. V gene TRBV7-3 combines with J gene TRBJ2-1, with 14 bases lining up with TRBD2. This TCR was recovered from a female donor with ankylosing spondylitis or in good health (not recorded which). Sequenced input: blood, either unsorted or a sorted T cell fraction (not recorded which). The CDR3 spells CASSLSPTSGRENEQFF. DNA of the CDR3: TGTGCCAGCAGCTTATCCCCGACTAGCGGGAGGGAAAATGAGCAGTTCTTC.